This TCR beta chain was recorded in a study of blood T cell repertoires in COVID-19. Study-wide background: COVID-19 samples collected from the United States, Italy and Spain covered acute and convalescent phases. The cDNA or gDNA used as material had been derived from T cells, B-cell-depleted T cells, or PBMCs.

V was pared by 5 bases and J by 4 bases, with 6 bases between. CDR3 length: 11 residues. Germline CDR1 is SGHAT and CDR2 is FQNNGV. The authors' processing: Quantification of nucleated cells was approximated via reference gene primer amplification. The protocol was immunoSEQ multiplex PCR, while the TCRdb copy is restricted to in-frame clones and leaves out a portion. The DNA gave D and trimming, while V, J and clone size come from that table. Among some 150,000 clones listed, around 84% were seen once. This chain connects TRBV11-2 to TRBJ2-7; D remains unclear. Sample: peripheral blood. The receptor comes from a woman in her 70s with COVID-19, enrolled during active disease. Here the CDR3 DNA reads TGTGCCAGCAGCGAGACTTACGAGCAGTACTTC. The encoded protein is CASSETYEQYF. Looking up the rest from reference TRBV11-2 and TRBJ2-7 gives the full variable domain: EAGVAQSPRYKIIEKRQSVAFWCNPISGHATLYWYQQILGQGPKLLIQFQNNGVVDDSQLPKDRFSAERLKGVDSTLKIQPAKLEDSAVYLCASSETYEQYFGPGTRLTVT.